The 6 T cell receptor beta chains presented below share a single source sample, sequenced in a study of T-cell reconstitution after alpha-beta-depleted transplantation in children. It was with unique molecular identifiers that the TCRbeta library was prepared. TCRdb redid the calling of the PCR reads with MiXCR, one entry per CDR3 protein. The data hold hundreds of thousands of distinct CDR3 sequences, with less than 20% observed a single time. Here the sequenced sample was PBMCs, mostly from graft donor cells, taken 360 days after TCRalphabeta/CD19-depleted stem cell transplant. Receptors originate from a male patient between 5 and 17 years old who had a stem cell transplant for acute lymphoblastic leukemia, so the T cells may come from the graft donor.

V is TRBV27 and J is TRBJ2-7, with 13 bases identical to TRBD2. The ends lost 5 bases at V and 3 bases at J; junction bases unmatched: 4. CDR1 MNHEY and CDR2 SMNVEV come from the germline V gene (reference sequence). The length of the CDR3 is 15 residues. Written as DNA, the CDR3 is TGTGCCAGCAGTGAGACTAGCGGGAGGAACTACGAGCAGTACTTC. Translation gives CASSETSGRNYEQYF.

V gene TRBV7-9 combines with J gene TRBJ2-1; 13 bases line up with TRBD2. The CDR3 has 17 amino acids. The V segment lost 2 bases and the J segment 7 bases; nucleotides outside the gene matches: 8. Germline V gene data show CDR1 as SEHNR and CDR2 as FQNEAQ (reference sequence). The CDR3 DNA is TGTGCCAGCAGCTTAATGCTAGGGACTAGCGGGAAAAATGAGCAGTTCTTC. As protein: CASSLMLGTSGKNEQFF.

The CDR3 spells CASSLEAGRLYGYTF. The CDR3 nucleotides are TGTGCCAGCAGCTTAGAGGCCGGTAGACTCTATGGCTACACCTTC. The rearrangement joins TRBV13 to TRBJ1-2; D is unclear. The CDR3 has 15 residues. Trimming cost V 1 base and J 4 bases, with 13 bases left between them. Looked up from germline, CDR1 is PRHDT and CDR2 is FYEKMQ (reference sequence).

This clonotype came up a few times. This rearrangement joins TRBV4-1 to TRBJ2-3; 9 nucleotides line up with TRBD2. The V gene end was trimmed by 1 base and the J gene end by 0 bases; junction bases not matched to a gene: 14. CDR3 length: 20 amino acids. Germline V gives CDR1 MGHRA, CDR2 YSYEKL. CDR3 coding DNA: TGCGCCAGCAGCCAAGCGTCCGGACTAGCGAGATCTCTTAGCACAGATACGCAGTATTTT. As protein: CASSQASGLARSLSTDTQYF.

This clonotype was recorded many times. The rearrangement links TRBV7-9 to TRBJ2-7; 9 bases match TRBD1. The V gene's germline CDR1 is SEHNR and CDR2 FQNEAQ (reference sequence). J lost 5 bases, V lost 5 bases, and 10 bases had no gene match. This CDR3 spans 15 amino acids. The DNA of the CDR3 is TGTGCCAGCAGCAAGGGACAGGGACGGCTCAACGAGCAGTACTTC. It encodes CASSKGQGRLNEQYF.

Ten or more counts support this clonotype. The V call is TRBV12-3 or TRBV12-4, the J call TRBJ2-2; no clear D gene. The CDR3 sequence is 14 residues long. V was cut by 7 bases and J by 1 base, with 10 bases left in between. CDR3 nucleotides: TGTGCCAGCATCTCACAGTGGAACACCGGGGAGCTGTTTTTT. Translation: CASISQWNTGELFF.